This entry concerns a single TCR beta chain. Time point reported: cycle 4 day 1 (C4D1), after about 6 weeks of nivolumab. All patients relapsed after autologous stem cell transplantation, and brentuximab vedotin exposure varied. The entry originates in a study of PD-1 blockade in classical Hodgkin lymphoma. CDR1 is SGHNT and CDR2 is YENEEA in the germline V gene. V was cut by 9 bases and J by 8 bases, with 9 bases left in between. This CDR3 has 10 amino acids. Measured with immunoSEQ multiplex PCR; TCRdb has only the in-frame clones, and not every one. In the table there are over 50,000 clones, nearly 90% of which are singletons.

The chain recombines TRBV11-3 with TRBJ2-3; D is undetermined. The receptor's source is a human donor with classical Hodgkin lymphoma. The specimen was peripheral blood mononuclear cells (PBMCs), collected before the fourth cycle of nivolumab. CDR3 amino acids: CASNIGTQYF. Here the CDR3 DNA reads TGTGCCAGTAATATAGGTACGCAGTATTTT. The complete variable domain, with remaining parts taken from reference TRBV11-3 and TRBJ2-3, reads EAGVVQSPRYKIIEKKQPVAFWCNPISGHNTLYWYLQNLGQGPELLIRYENEEAVDDSQLPKDRFSAERLKGVDSTLKIQPAELGDSAVYLCASNIGTQYFGPGTRLTVL.